The 14 T cell receptor beta chains given below trace back to one sample, sequenced in a study of blood T cell repertoires in COVID-19 (dated by TCRdb to about 2020). The library was produced with the immunoSEQ multiplex PCR assay. Held by TCRdb, this immuneACCESS table contains in-frame sequences only and omits some clones. Under half of the omission traces to an unresolved V gene where checked; the cause of the rest is unknown. In this sample the table shows about half a million clones, 89% of which occur a single time. Approximately 0.9% of the sample is in the top ten clones. Input material: peripheral blood. The receptors were gathered from a man aged 18 to 35 with COVID-19, enrolled during active disease.

The rearrangement joins TRBV3-1 (or the pseudogene TRBV3-2) to TRBJ2-1; TRBD2 matches at 9 bases. J gave up 10 bases and V 0 bases, and 13 bases lay outside the gene matches. Germline V lookup: CDR1 LGHDT, CDR2 YNNKEL (reference sequence). There are 17 residues in the CDR3. The CDR3 DNA sequence: TGTGCCAGCAGCCAAGAAATCTCGACTAGCGGTTATAGAGAGCAGTTCTTC. Amino acids: CASSQEISTSGYREQFF.

The gene calls are TRBV5-6 and TRBJ2-1; the D gene is possibly TRBD1 (5 bases). Germline CDR1 reads SGHDT; CDR2 reads YYEEEE. The CDR3 has 14 residues. Trimming cost V 1 base and J 9 bases, with 14 bases left between them. CDR3 sequence: CASSLYRSGSEQFF. In nucleotides, the CDR3 is TGTGCCAGCAGCTTGTACAGGTCTGGCTCTGAGCAGTTCTTC.

A single count supports this clone. V gene TRBV13 combines with J gene TRBJ1-4, with a weak D call TRBD1 (5 bases). The V end was cut by 1 base, the J end by 3 bases, with 9 bases between. Germline V lookup: CDR1 PRHDT, CDR2 FYEKMQ (reference sequence). The CDR3 runs 15 residues. CDR3 sequence (DNA): TGTGCCAGCAGCTTAGTCCCAGGGCCTAATGAAAAACTGTTTTTT. Translated: CASSLVPGPNEKLFF.

The chain employs TRBV2 and TRBJ1-1; D is unresolved. The germline CDR1 and CDR2 sequences are SNHLY and FYNNEI. Trimming shortened V by 4 bases and J by 3 bases, and 6 bases separated the two germline ends. This CDR3 has 12 residues. The chain's CDR3 is CASSVQDTEAFF. As DNA, the CDR3 is TGTGCCAGCAGTGTTCAGGACACTGAAGCTTTCTTT.

The CDR3 DNA follows: TGTGCCAGCAGCCGGGACAGGCAAGTAGCGGGAGCCGAGCAGTACTTC. It translates to CASSRDRQVAGAEQYF. V gene TRBV7-9 combines with J gene TRBJ2-7, with D perhaps TRBD2 (9 bases). Per the germline V gene, CDR1 is SEHNR and CDR2 is FQNEAQ (reference sequence). V lost 5 bases to trimming and J lost 6 bases, with 23 bases between them. The length of the CDR3 is 16 residues. Combining the CDR3 with reference TRBV7-9 and TRBJ2-7 gives the whole variable domain DTGVSQNPRHKITKRGQNVTFRCDPISEHNRLYWYRQTLGQGPEFLTYFQNEAQLEKSRLLSDRFSAERPKGSFSTLEIQRTEQGDSAMYLCASSRDRQVAGAEQYFGPGTRLTVT.

The chain recombines TRBV7-2 with TRBJ2-1; 9 bases line up with TRBD2. CDR3 length equals 15 residues. The germline CDR1 and CDR2 sequences are SGHTA and FQGNSA. V was pared by 8 bases and J by 10 bases, with 15 bases of the junction left unmatched. In DNA form, the CDR3 reads TGTGCCAGCGAGTTTTTGGCGGGAGGGCCCCGGGAGCAGTTCTTC. Encoded protein: CASEFLAGGPREQFF. The whole variable domain, filled in from reference TRBV7-2 and TRBJ2-1, reads GAGVSQSPSNKVTEKGKDVELRCDPISGHTALYWYRQSLGQGLEFLIYFQGNSAPDKSGLPSDRFSAERTGGSVSTLTIQRTQQEDSAVYLCASEFLAGGPREQFFGPGTRLTVL.

The chain carries TRBV7-9 and TRBJ2-1; 10 bases map to TRBD2. The germline CDR1 and CDR2 sequences are SEHNR and FQNEAQ (reference sequence). The CDR3 has 15 amino acids. The J segment lost 7 bases and the V segment lost 2 bases, leaving 5 bases of the junction unmatched. The CDR3 reads CASSLISGGLNEQFF. The CDR3 nucleotides read TGTGCCAGCAGCTTAATTAGCGGGGGGTTAAATGAGCAGTTCTTC.

In the case of this clone: The sample has other DNA sequences that encode this CDR3 too. This rearrangement joins TRBV15 to TRBJ1-3; D gene uncertain. Germline V gives CDR1 LNHNV, CDR2 YYDKDF (reference sequence). Trimming took off 0 bases at V and 3 bases at J, with 9 bases between the two ends. The CDR3 has 15 amino acids. The CDR3 bases are TGTGCCACCAGCAGAGATCGGGGAAGTGGAAACACCATATATTTT. Its protein product is CATSRDRGSGNTIYF.

The V and J genes are TRBV2 and TRBJ2-1; D is ambiguous. Germline V lookup: CDR1 SNHLY, CDR2 FYNNEI. V lost 4 bases and J 7 bases, leaving 5 bases between the germline ends. This CDR3 has 11 amino acids. The CDR3 nucleotides are TGTGCCAGCAGTGCCACAAATGAGCAGTTCTTC. This encodes CASSATNEQFF.

The chain joins TRBV4-2 to TRBJ2-3; D ambiguous. The CDR3 is made up of 15 amino acids. V lost 0 bases and J 4 bases, leaving 11 bases between the germline ends. CDR1 is LGHNA and CDR2 is YNFKEQ in the germline V gene. In nucleotides, the CDR3 is TGTGCCAGCAGCCAAGACCTACCAACAGCAGATACGCAGTATTTT. Translated: CASSQDLPTADTQYF.

The gene calls are TRBV19 and TRBJ2-2; 7 bases map to TRBD2. In germline, CDR1 is LNHDA, CDR2 SQIVND (reference sequence). J was trimmed by 4 bases and V by 2 bases; bases with no gene match: 10. The length of the CDR3 is 17 residues. The CDR3 bases are TGTGCCAGTAGTATAAGCGGACTAGTTGACGGCACCGGGGAGCTGTTTTTT. It encodes CASSISGLVDGTGELFF.

This clone was counted a single time. The J gene is TRBJ1-5, the V gene TRBV15; D gene unclear. Germline assignment: CDR1 LNHNV and CDR2 YYDKDF (reference sequence). This CDR3 has 14 amino acids. V was shortened by 4 bases and J by 5 bases, with 12 bases between the two germline ends. CDR3 protein: CATSTTFGDQPQHF. The DNA of the CDR3 is TGTGCCACCAGCACCACCTTCGGGGATCAGCCCCAGCATTTT.

The chain carries TRBV11-3 and TRBJ2-2, with D unclear. Germline loops: CDR1 SGHNT, CDR2 YENEEA. The CDR3 contains 12 residues. The V and J ends lost 8 bases and 6 bases respectively, with 10 bases between them. As DNA, the CDR3 is TGTGCCAGCTCGGGTCTCGCCGGGGAGCTGTTTTTT. It yields the protein CASSGLAGELFF.

This chain joins TRBV7-9 and TRBJ2-3, with 7 nucleotides matching TRBD1. CDR1 and CDR2 from the germline V gene are SEHNR and FQNEAQ (reference sequence). This CDR3 is 16 amino acids long. The V segment lost 4 bases and the J segment 9 bases; nucleotides outside the gene matches: 16. CDR3 amino acids: CASSSLRQGGDGTQYF. The CDR3 nucleotides read TGTGCCAGCAGCTCGCTGCGACAGGGCGGTGATGGAACGCAGTATTTT.